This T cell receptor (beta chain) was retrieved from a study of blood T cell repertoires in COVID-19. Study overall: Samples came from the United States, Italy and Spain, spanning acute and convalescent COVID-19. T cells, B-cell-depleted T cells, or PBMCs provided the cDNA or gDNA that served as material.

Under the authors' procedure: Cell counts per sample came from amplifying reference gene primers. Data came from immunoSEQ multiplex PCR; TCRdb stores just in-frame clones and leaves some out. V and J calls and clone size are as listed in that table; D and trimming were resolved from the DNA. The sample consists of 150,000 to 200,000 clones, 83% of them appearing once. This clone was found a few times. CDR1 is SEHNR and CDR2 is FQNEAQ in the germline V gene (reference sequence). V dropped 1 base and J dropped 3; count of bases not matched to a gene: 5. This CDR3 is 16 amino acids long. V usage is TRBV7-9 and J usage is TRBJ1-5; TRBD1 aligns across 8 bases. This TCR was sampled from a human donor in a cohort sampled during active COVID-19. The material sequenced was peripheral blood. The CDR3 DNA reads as TGTGCCAGCAGCTTAGGGACAGGGCTATCCAATCAGCCCCAGCATTTT. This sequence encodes CASSLGTGLSNQPQHF.